The 20 T cell receptor beta chains presented below share a single source sample, sequenced in a study of CD8 T cells in Susac syndrome. It was with random hexamers that 0.5 to 1 ug RNA was reverse transcribed. A single record per CDR3 protein comes from TCRdb applying MiXCR to the immunoSEQ multiplex PCR reads. This sample carries 200,000 to 250,000 distinct CDR3 sequences, nearly 97% of them seen once, and the ten largest clones take 0.075% to 0.095%. The sample consisted of CD4+ T cells from PBMCs. The receptor set was obtained from a human donor with multiple sclerosis.

The V gene is TRBV16, the J gene TRBJ1-2, with D perhaps matching TRBD1 (6 bases). V lost 0 bases, J lost 8 bases, and 10 bases lay in between. There are 13 residues in the CDR3. Germline V CDR1 and CDR2: KGHSY, FQNENV. DNA of the CDR3: TGTGCCAGCAGCCAATCCCAGGGGCGAGGCTACACCTTC. Protein: CASSQSQGRGYTF.

The chain combines TRBV30 with TRBJ2-3, with 8 positions matching TRBD1. The CDR3 loop spans 14 amino acids. CDR1 and CDR2 from the germline V gene are GTSNPN and SVGIG (reference sequence). V lost 2 bases to trimming and J lost 1 base; unmatched junction nucleotides: 2. The CDR3 region is CAWSSDRGTDTQYF. The CDR3 DNA is TGTGCCTGGAGTTCGGACAGGGGCACAGATACGCAGTATTTT.

This rearrangement joins TRBV3-1 to TRBJ2-5; D not resolved. The CDR3 has 14 residues. Germline V gene data show CDR1 as LGHDT and CDR2 as YNNKEL (reference sequence). The ends were cut back, 1 base at V and 1 base at J, with 7 bases in the middle. The CDR3 bases are TGTGCCAGCAGCCAAGCCCCTATCCAAGAGACCCAGTACTTC. This sequence encodes CASSQAPIQETQYF.

This sequence joins TRBV9 and TRBJ1-1; D is unclear. The CDR3 runs 15 residues. Germline CDR1 SGDLS, CDR2 YYNGEE. V lost 4 bases to trimming and J lost 4 bases, with 17 bases between them. The CDR3 spells CASSPRGRPGTEAFF. CDR3 sequence (DNA): TGTGCCAGCAGCCCACGCGGGAGGCCGGGCACTGAAGCTTTCTTT.

The V gene is TRBV7-2, the J gene TRBJ1-6; 11 positions agree with TRBD1. Trimming took 0 bases from V and 10 from J; bases not matched to a gene: 2. The germline V gene encodes CDR1 SGHTA and CDR2 FQGNSA. The CDR3 sequence is 15 residues long. The DNA of the CDR3 is TGTGCCAGCAGCTTAGCTGGGACAGGGGGATCACCCCTCCACTTT. This encodes CASSLAGTGGSPLHF.

The genes are TRBV29-1 and TRBJ2-7, with 8 bases matching TRBD1. The germline V gene has CDR1 SQVTM and CDR2 ANQGSEA. This CDR3 is 11 amino acids long. V was pared by 6 bases and J by 5 bases, with 3 bases of the junction left unmatched. The CDR3 sequence: CSVGQGNEQYF. In DNA, the CDR3 is TGCAGCGTAGGACAGGGTAACGAGCAGTACTTC.

This chain connects TRBV6-1 to TRBJ2-4; D perhaps matches TRBD2 (5 bases). The CDR3 sequence is 17 residues long. CDR1 MNHNS and CDR2 SASEGT come from the germline V gene. The V end lost 10 bases, the J end lost 1 base, and 23 bases lay between the germline ends. CDR3 residues: CATLRTPSERAKNIQYF. The CDR3 bases are TGTGCCACCCTCCGGACTCCCTCGGAAAGGGCCAAAAACATTCAGTACTTC.

This rearrangement joins TRBV20-1 to TRBJ2-7; D remains ambiguous. The CDR3 covers 12 residues. CDR1 is DFQATT, CDR2 SNEGSKA, per germline (reference sequence). The ends were cut back, 6 bases at V and 0 bases at J, with 9 bases in the middle. The CDR3 nucleotides are TGCAGTGCGGGGTACGGCTCCTACGAGCAGTACTTC. This translates into CSAGYGSYEQYF.

The rearrangement links TRBV27 to TRBJ2-7; 8 positions match TRBD2. V was clipped by 5 bases and J by 2 bases; unmatched bases: 11. The CDR3 extends over 16 amino acids. The germline V gene has CDR1 MNHEY and CDR2 SMNVEV (reference sequence). The CDR3 loop reads CASSRGFSGATYEQYF. In DNA, the CDR3 is TGTGCCAGCAGTAGAGGCTTTAGCGGGGCAACCTACGAGCAGTACTTC.

The V call is TRBV20-1, the J call TRBJ1-6; D is unclear. From germline, CDR1 is DFQATT and CDR2 SNEGSKA (reference sequence). The CDR3 runs 16 residues. Trimming took 6 bases from V and 7 from J, leaving 22 bases between them. CDR3 in DNA: TGCAGTGCCTCAAGATCAAGGGTGGGGATAAATTCACCCCTCCACTTT. Its protein is CSASRSRVGINSPLHF.

CDR3 in amino acids: CSAYGLAGKNEQYF. DNA of the CDR3: TGCAGTGCCTACGGACTAGCGGGGAAGAACGAGCAGTACTTC. V and J are TRBV20-1 and TRBJ2-7; TRBD2 aligns across 12 bases. Per germline, CDR1 DFQATT and CDR2 SNEGSKA (reference sequence). Trimming removed 6 bases from V and 5 bases from J; junction bases left unmatched: 8. This CDR3 is 14 amino acids long.

The rearrangement links TRBV30 to TRBJ2-7; the match to TRBD2 covers 10 bases. The V gene's germline CDR1 is GTSNPN and CDR2 SVGIG (reference sequence). There are 14 residues in the CDR3. Losses at the gene ends were 3 bases for V and 4 bases for J; bases not matched to a gene: 6. The CDR3 loop reads CAWSISGRTYEQYF. The CDR3 DNA reads as TGTGCCTGGAGCATTAGCGGGAGGACTTACGAGCAGTACTTC. The whole variable domain, remainder taken from reference TRBV30 and TRBJ2-7, is SQTIHQWPATLVQPVGSPLSLECTVEGTSNPNLYWYRQAAGRGLQLLFYSVGIGQISSEVPQNLSASRPQDRQFILSSKKLLLSDSGFYLCAWSISGRTYEQYFGPGTRLTVT.

The CDR3 reads CASSLTGAGDYEQFF. CDR3 nucleotides: TGTGCCAGCAGTTTAACTGGAGCGGGAGACTATGAGCAGTTCTTC. This rearrangement joins TRBV28 to TRBJ2-1; 8 bases agree with TRBD2. The CDR3 totals 15 residues. In germline, CDR1 is MDHEN, CDR2 SYDVKM. The junction had 8 bases not matched to a gene; V was cut back by 2 bases and J by 8 bases. The variable domain in full, completed from reference TRBV28 and TRBJ2-1, reads DVKVTQSSRYLVKRTGEKVFLECVQDMDHENMFWYRQDPGLGLRLIYFSYDVKMKEKGDIPEGYSVSREKKERFSLILESASTNQTSMYLCASSLTGAGDYEQFFGPGTRLTVL.

The chain employs TRBV29-1 and TRBJ2-2; TRBD2 agrees at 12 bases. From germline, CDR1 is SQVTM and CDR2 ANQGSEA. This CDR3 has 14 amino acids. V dropped 5 bases and J dropped 6; count of bases not matched to a gene: 4. Written as DNA, the CDR3 is TGCAGCGTTCGCCTAGCGGGAGGGGCCGGGGAGCTGTTTTTT. Protein product: CSVRLAGGAGELFF.

This chain uses TRBV10-3 with TRBJ2-1; 10 bases are a match to TRBD2. Germline V gives CDR1 ENHRY, CDR2 SYGVKD. With V trimmed by 4 bases and J by 6 bases, 6 bases remained unmatched. The CDR3 length is 15 residues. DNA for the CDR3: TGTGCCATCAGTGTCGCTAGCGGGAGCGCCAATGAGCAGTTCTTC. It specifies CAISVASGSANEQFF.

In its sample, this clonotype was seen once. The chain joins TRBV29-1 to TRBJ1-1, with 8 bases aligning to TRBD1. CDR1 and CDR2 from the germline V gene are SQVTM and ANQGSEA. The CDR3 runs to 14 residues. The V segment lost 6 bases and the J segment 1 base; nucleotides outside the gene matches: 7. CDR3 coding DNA: TGCAGCGTCTCAGGGGGCCGGGGGAACACTGAAGCTTTCTTT. Protein: CSVSGGRGNTEAFF.

The V gene is TRBV29-1, the J gene TRBJ2-7, with unresolved D. Germline V CDR1 and CDR2: SQVTM, ANQGSEA. V shed 6 bases and J shed 7 bases, with 16 bases lying between them. The CDR3 covers 12 residues. CDR3 sequence: CSVLHRLGEQYF. CDR3 nucleotides: TGCAGCGTCCTCCATCGACTGGGTGAGCAGTACTTC.

The genes are TRBV5-1 and TRBJ2-7; D may be TRBD1 (6 bases). CDR3 length: 15 residues. Germline CDR1 is SGHRS and CDR2 is YFSETQ. Trimming took off 0 bases at V and 0 bases at J, with 10 bases between the two ends. The CDR3 nucleotides are TGCGCCAGCAGCTTGGCGACAGGAGGCTCCTACGAGCAGTACTTC. Translation: CASSLATGGSYEQYF.

This clonotype was detected once. The CDR3 DNA reads TGCAGTGCTAACCGACAGAACTACGAGCAGTACTTC. As protein: CSANRQNYEQYF. The chain combines TRBV20-1 with TRBJ2-7; maybe TRBD1 (5 bases). Trimming left V 4 bases short and J 3 bases short, with 10 bases between. The CDR3 spans 12 residues. In germline, CDR1 is DFQATT, CDR2 SNEGSKA (reference sequence).

This clonotype was recorded a few times. This rearrangement joins TRBV3-1 to TRBJ2-7; D uncertain. Germline V gene data show CDR1 as LGHDT and CDR2 as YNNKEL (reference sequence). CDR3 length: 12 residues. V lost 6 bases and J 7 bases, leaving 13 bases between the germline ends. In DNA form, the CDR3 reads TGTGCCAGCAGTCCTTTAGGTGGGGAGCAGTACTTC. Protein: CASSPLGGEQYF.